This T cell receptor (beta chain) was sequenced in a study of breast tumors, draining lymph nodes, adjacent tissues. Study observations and caveats: Most tumor T cells seemingly derive from lymph node, then expand in tumor. The lymph node origin of tumor T cells was framed as consistent with a hypothesis, not demonstrated. Luminal-like breast cancer showed significantly greater tumor-nontumor repertoire similarity than basal-like breast cancer did.

TCRdb reprocessed the multiplex PCR reads with MiXCR, giving one entry per CDR3 protein. This sample has approximately 210,000 distinct CDR3 sequences, with about 32% found just once. Breast cancer patients provided tissue from their axillary draining lymph nodes. Trimming took off 1 base at V and 3 bases at J, with 12 bases between the two ends. The germline V gene encodes CDR1 MGHRA and CDR2 YSYEKL. The CDR3 is 15 amino acids. This clonotype was seen repeatedly, ten times or more. The target antigen is unknown. The TCR was taken from a female donor with breast cancer. Some clones in this sample may be carry-over from other donors' samples. V and J are TRBV4-1 and TRBJ1-2, with a tentative D call TRBD1 (5 bases). The source material was axillary lymph node tissue. The CDR3 region is CASSQVTGLDYGYTF. In DNA, the CDR3 is TGCGCCAGCAGCCAAGTAACGGGGCTGGACTATGGCTACACCTTC.